The TCR beta chain under discussion was sequenced for a study of blood T cell repertoires in COVID-19. Study information: The United States, Italy and Spain provided the acute and convalescent COVID-19 samples. T cells, B-cell-depleted T cells, or PBMCs supplied cDNA or gDNA.

In the study's own analysis: Scientists estimated how many nucleated cells there were by amplifying reference gene primers. Generated by immunoSEQ multiplex PCR, the TCRdb table keeps only in-frame clones and is missing some. The D gene and trimming were derived from the DNA, and the V and J assignments and clone size from that table. The table lists tens of thousands of clones, 65% to 90% of them singletons. Seattle's enrolled individuals joined amid active infection and were then monitored longitudinally. V was pared by 4 bases and J by 5 bases, with 18 bases between. The CDR3 has 16 residues. CDR1 is MGHRA and CDR2 is YSYEKL in the germline V gene.

The chain recombines TRBV4-1 with TRBJ2-1; the D gene is possibly TRBD1 (5 bases). This receptor was taken from a man younger than 40 with COVID-19, enrolled during active disease. The sequenced material came from peripheral blood. CDR3 sequence reads: CASSPEGAQVNNEQFF. CDR3 nucleotides: TGCGCCAGCAGCCCAGAAGGGGCGCAGGTCAACAATGAGCAGTTCTTC.